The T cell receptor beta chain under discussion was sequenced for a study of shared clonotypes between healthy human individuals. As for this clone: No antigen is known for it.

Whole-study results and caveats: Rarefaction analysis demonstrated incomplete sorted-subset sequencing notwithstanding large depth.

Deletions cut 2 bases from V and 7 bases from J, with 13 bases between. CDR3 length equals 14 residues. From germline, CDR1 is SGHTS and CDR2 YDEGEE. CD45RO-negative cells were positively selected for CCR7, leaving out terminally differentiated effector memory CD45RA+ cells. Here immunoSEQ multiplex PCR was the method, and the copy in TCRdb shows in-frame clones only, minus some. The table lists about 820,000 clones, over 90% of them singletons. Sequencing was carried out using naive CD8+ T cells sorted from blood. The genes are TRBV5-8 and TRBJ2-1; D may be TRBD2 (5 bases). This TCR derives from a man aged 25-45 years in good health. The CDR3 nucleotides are TGTGCCAGCAGCTTAGGGCTAGCCTGGAATGAGCAGTTCTTC. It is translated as CASSLGLAWNEQFF. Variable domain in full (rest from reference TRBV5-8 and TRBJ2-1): EAGVTQSPTHLIKTRGQQATLRCSPISGHTSVYWYQQALGLGLQFLLWYDEGEERNRGNFPPRFSGRQFPNYSSELNVNALELEDSALYLCASSLGLAWNEQFFGPGTRLTVL.